Shown below are 29 T cell receptor beta chains from a single sample sequenced in a study of T cell responses to AZD1222 COVID-19 vaccine (dated by TCRdb to the early 2020s). The intended sense of this specimen's time point label: baseline before first vaccination. Library construction relied on the immunoSEQ multiplex PCR assay. The table comes from immuneACCESS by way of TCRdb, which keeps in-frame sequences with V and J called. Part of the clones is missing from these tables; in studies checked, under half for an unresolved V gene and the rest for unknown reasons. In all, the sample holds about 170,000 clones, and 75% to 90% of those were seen once. 2.6% of the sample comes from the top ten. Source: peripheral blood, taken on day 0 of AZD1222 vaccination. These receptors were taken from an adult in good health.

This chain joins TRBV30 and TRBJ1-2; no clear D gene. CDR3 length: 12 residues. The V end was cut by 4 bases, the J end by 4 bases, with 10 bases between. Germline V gene data show CDR1 as GTSNPN and CDR2 as SVGIG (reference sequence). The CDR3 bases are TGTGCCTGGAACCCACAGCCCTATGGCTACACCTTC. Encoded protein: CAWNPQPYGYTF.

V usage is TRBV5-6 and J usage is TRBJ1-5, with D possibly TRBD1 on 5 matching bases. V gave up 4 bases and J gave up 4 bases, with 15 bases separating them. Germline values: CDR1 SGHDT, CDR2 YYEEEE. This CDR3 has 15 residues. The CDR3 sequence: CASSVSGTSNQPQHF. As DNA, the CDR3 is TGTGCCAGCAGCGTCTCCGGGACCTCAAATCAGCCCCAGCATTTT.

This chain joins TRBV5-5 and TRBJ1-2; 8 bases fit TRBD1. From germline, CDR1 is SGHKS and CDR2 YYEKEE (reference sequence). CDR3 length: 14 residues. V trimming: 1 base; J trimming: 7 bases; junction bases outside the gene matches: 6. The chain's CDR3 is CASSLQGASLGYTF. The CDR3 region has the DNA TGTGCCAGCAGCTTGCAGGGGGCGAGTCTTGGCTACACCTTC.

V usage is TRBV13 and J usage is TRBJ1-5; D is possibly TRBD1 (5 bases). Trimming took off 3 bases at V and 6 bases at J, with 15 bases between the two ends. The CDR3 length is 15 residues. Germline V gene sequence: CDR1 PRHDT, CDR2 FYEKMQ (reference sequence). This chain's CDR3 is CASSFGPGAGQPQHF. The CDR3 bases are TGTGCCAGCAGCTTCGGTCCCGGGGCGGGTCAGCCCCAGCATTTT.

In its sample, this clone was seen once. The V and J genes are TRBV6-1 and TRBJ1-6, with TRBD1 matching 9 bases. The J segment lost 3 bases and the V segment lost 6 bases, leaving 6 bases of the junction unmatched. Germline CDR1 MNHNS, CDR2 SASEGT. CDR3 length: 16 amino acids. The CDR3 protein is CASREQGAIYNSPLHF. CDR3 nucleotide sequence: TGTGCCAGCAGGGAACAGGGGGCGATCTATAATTCACCCCTCCACTTT.

The chain employs TRBV20-1 and TRBJ1-6; unclear D gene. The germline gives CDR1 DFQATT, CDR2 SNEGSKA (reference sequence). Trimming shortened V by 3 bases and J by 6 bases, and 9 bases separated the two germline ends. This CDR3 is 13 amino acids long. CDR3 sequence: CSASGQPNSPLHF. The CDR3 DNA is TGCAGTGCTAGTGGTCAGCCTAATTCACCCCTCCACTTT.

The CDR3 loop is CASSFDRITIYF. The CDR3 DNA follows: TGTGCCAGCAGCTTCGACCGGATCACCATATATTTT. The genes are TRBV7-9 and TRBJ1-3; D not certain. Deletions cut 3 bases from V and 9 bases from J, with 9 bases between. The germline gives CDR1 SEHNR, CDR2 FQNEAQ (reference sequence). The CDR3 sequence is 12 residues long.

This chain uses TRBV11-2 with TRBJ1-3; D possibly corresponds to TRBD1 (6 bases). Germline loops: CDR1 SGHAT, CDR2 FQNNGV. The CDR3 length is 15 residues. Trimming shortened V by 3 bases and J by 0 bases, and 9 bases separated the two germline ends. The CDR3 loop reads CASSFRGDSGNTIYF. The CDR3 nucleotides read TGTGCCAGCAGCTTCAGGGGCGACTCTGGAAACACCATATATTTT.

The rearrangement joins TRBV28 to TRBJ1-1; D not certain. The V end lost 6 bases, the J end lost 5 bases, and 10 bases lay between the germline ends. This CDR3 has 12 amino acids. Germline lookup yields CDR1 MDHEN and CDR2 SYDVKM. The CDR3 DNA is TGTGCCAGCAGGTCGGGCGGGACTGAAGCTTTCTTT. Its protein is CASRSGGTEAFF.

This rearrangement joins TRBV10-1 to TRBJ2-2, with TRBD1 identical over 12 bases. The ends lost 4 bases at V and 4 bases at J; junction bases unmatched: 7. The germline gives CDR1 WNHNN, CDR2 SYGVQD (reference sequence). The CDR3 is made up of 17 amino acids. CDR3 residues: CASSGYPGQGATGELFF. The CDR3 DNA is TGCGCCAGCAGTGGCTACCCGGGACAGGGGGCCACCGGGGAGCTGTTTTTT.

V is TRBV19 and J is TRBJ1-3; D possibly corresponds to TRBD1 (6 bases). Trimming stripped 3 bases from V and 3 bases from J, with 18 bases between. CDR1 LNHDA and CDR2 SQIVND come from the germline V gene (reference sequence). This CDR3 region has 17 residues. The CDR3 DNA sequence: TGTGCCAGTAGTATCCCGGGACACCCCGCTGGTGGAAACACCATATATTTT. Protein: CASSIPGHPAGGNTIYF.

The chain joins TRBV11-2 to TRBJ2-1; 8 bases line up with TRBD2. Losses at the gene ends were 1 base for V and 10 bases for J; bases not matched to a gene: 9. The CDR3 is made up of 15 amino acids. Germline assignment: CDR1 SGHAT and CDR2 FQNNGV. The CDR3 DNA follows: TGTGCCAGCAGCTTAGCAGCGGGAGTTTCTGGGGAGCAGTTCTTC. It codes for CASSLAAGVSGEQFF.

The chain is built from TRBV2 and TRBJ2-3, with 9 bases matching TRBD1. The length of the CDR3 is 13 residues. CDR1 and CDR2 from the germline V gene are SNHLY and FYNNEI. Trimming took 10 bases from V and 5 from J; bases not matched to a gene: 7. The CDR3 DNA is TGTGCCATGCCGGGACAGGGCAGAGATACGCAGTATTTT. Its protein product is CAMPGQGRDTQYF.

The chain recombines TRBV20-1 with TRBJ1-1; TRBD1 is a possible D gene (6 bases). There are 11 residues in the CDR3. V lost 5 bases and J 4 bases, leaving 8 bases between the germline ends. Germline CDR1 is DFQATT and CDR2 is SNEGSKA (reference sequence). The CDR3 DNA follows: TGCAGTGCTGGGGGGGCCACTGAAGCTTTCTTT. It is translated as CSAGGATEAFF.

The chain employs TRBV4-2 and TRBJ2-7, with 9 bases identical to TRBD1. The V segment lost 0 bases and the J segment 2 bases; nucleotides outside the gene matches: 8. CDR3 length equals 17 residues. In germline, CDR1 is LGHNA, CDR2 YNFKEQ. CDR3 in DNA: TGTGCCAGCAGCCAAGAAACGGCGGGGACAGGGCCCTACGAGCAGTACTTC. It yields the protein CASSQETAGTGPYEQYF.

CDR3 loop: CASSYLTGGTEAFF. Written as DNA, the CDR3 is TGTGCCAGCAGTTACCTAACAGGGGGCACTGAAGCTTTCTTT. This rearrangement joins TRBV6-2 or TRBV6-3 to TRBJ1-1; 8 bases are a match to TRBD1. Germline V gene lookup returns CDR1 MNHEY and CDR2 SVGEGT. The trim removed 2 bases at V and 4 bases at J, leaving 3 bases unmatched. The CDR3 extends over 14 amino acids.

This chain joins TRBV2 and TRBJ2-5, with D uncertain. The CDR3 covers 13 residues. Germline values: CDR1 SNHLY, CDR2 FYNNEI. V lost 6 bases, J lost 1 base, and 9 bases lay in between. CDR3 nucleotide sequence: TGTGCCAGCAGCCGAGACACCCAAGAGACCCAGTACTTC. Residues: CASSRDTQETQYF.

This rearrangement joins TRBV7-8 to TRBJ2-5, with no clear D. Per the germline V gene, CDR1 is SGHVS and CDR2 is FQNEAQ. The CDR3 is made up of 12 amino acids. With 3 bases removed from V and 5 bases from J, the gap between germline ends came to 7 bases. CDR3 amino acids: CASSFRPETQYF. CDR3 DNA: TGTGCCAGCAGCTTCCGTCCCGAGACCCAGTACTTC.

The rearrangement links TRBV5-1 to TRBJ2-3; 9 bases map to TRBD2. This CDR3 has 18 amino acids. The germline V gene encodes CDR1 SGHRS and CDR2 YFSETQ. The V gene end was trimmed by 0 bases and the J gene end by 5 bases; junction bases not matched to a gene: 13. CDR3 sequence: CASSLDRGRAMLGDTQYF. DNA for the CDR3: TGCGCCAGCAGCTTGGACCGCGGGAGGGCCATGTTGGGAGATACGCAGTATTTT.

There are a few counts of this clone. This chain connects TRBV2 to TRBJ2-1, with D uncertain. The ends were cut back, 3 bases at V and 7 bases at J, with 10 bases in the middle. Germline CDR1 SNHLY, CDR2 FYNNEI. This CDR3 has 13 amino acids. The CDR3 nucleotides read TGTGCCAGCAGTGAGTGGCAAAGTAATGAGCAGTTCTTC. It encodes CASSEWQSNEQFF.

This chain uses TRBV5-5 with TRBJ2-1; D might be TRBD2 (5 bases). Trimming shortened V by 1 base and J by 10 bases, and 9 bases separated the two germline ends. CDR1 is SGHKS and CDR2 is YYEKEE in the germline V gene (reference sequence). CDR3 length: 12 residues. For the CDR3, the DNA is TGTGCCAGCAGCTTGTGGGAGTACGAGCAGTTCTTC. Translating it yields CASSLWEYEQFF.

This chain uses TRBV7-8 with TRBJ2-1; D unresolved. The CDR3 covers 15 residues. With 5 bases removed from V and 4 bases from J, the gap between germline ends came to 15 bases. Germline V gene lookup returns CDR1 SGHVS and CDR2 FQNEAQ. CDR3 sequence reads: CASSRPQPGYNEQFF. The CDR3 nucleotides read TGTGCCAGCAGCCGCCCGCAGCCCGGATACAATGAGCAGTTCTTC.

The V gene is TRBV6-5, the J gene TRBJ2-7; tentative D call: TRBD2 (5 bases). There are 12 residues in the CDR3. In germline, CDR1 is MNHEY, CDR2 SVGAGI. Trimming shortened V by 4 bases and J by 3 bases, and 7 bases separated the two germline ends. DNA for the CDR3: TGTGCCAGCAGTTTTGGACTCTACGAGCAGTACTTC. Its protein product is CASSFGLYEQYF.

CDR3: CSVGQGNYGYTF. The CDR3 DNA reads TGCAGCGTCGGACAGGGGAACTATGGCTACACCTTC. V gene TRBV29-1 combines with J gene TRBJ1-2; TRBD1 aligns across 9 bases. Germline CDR1 and CDR2: SQVTM and ANQGSEA. There are 12 residues in the CDR3. V was clipped by 6 bases and J by 2 bases; unmatched bases: 1.

The J gene is TRBJ1-5, the V gene TRBV19; 7 bases match TRBD1. This CDR3 is built from 16 residues. Germline lookup yields CDR1 LNHDA and CDR2 SQIVND (reference sequence). The ends lost 8 bases at V and 4 bases at J; junction bases unmatched: 14. The CDR3 is CASSKGEGAGNQPQHF. The CDR3 bases are TGTGCCAGTTCAAAAGGGGAGGGGGCAGGTAATCAGCCCCAGCATTTT.

The genes are TRBV9 and TRBJ2-2; 9 bases fit TRBD1. The junction had 11 bases not matched to a gene; V was cut back by 1 base and J by 7 bases. The CDR3 runs 17 residues. Germline V gene lookup returns CDR1 SGDLS and CDR2 YYNGEE. The CDR3 DNA follows: TGTGCCAGCAGCGTAACCGGGACAGGGTCCCTTATCGGGGAGCTGTTTTTT. This gives the protein CASSVTGTGSLIGELFF.

This chain links TRBV30 with TRBJ1-1; TRBD1 is a possible D gene (5 bases). The CDR3 has 12 residues. Germline CDR1 and CDR2: GTSNPN and SVGIG (reference sequence). Trimming removed 5 bases from V and 1 base from J, with 8 bases in between. Here the CDR3 DNA reads TGTGCCTGGGAGGGGCCGAACACTGAAGCTTTCTTT. This translates into CAWEGPNTEAFF.

The chain couples TRBV3-1 (or the pseudogene TRBV3-2) to TRBJ1-2; 9 bases align to TRBD1. The CDR3 is made up of 15 amino acids. Per the germline V gene, CDR1 is LGHDT and CDR2 is YNNKEL (reference sequence). The V and J ends lost 5 bases and 4 bases, in that order; junction bases with no gene match: 8. The CDR3 loop reads CASSITGTGSYGYTF. CDR3 bases: TGTGCCAGCAGCATCACCGGGACAGGGAGCTATGGCTACACCTTC.

The chain combines TRBV19 with TRBJ1-2; D not resolved. Germline CDR1 reads LNHDA; CDR2 reads SQIVND (reference sequence). Deletions cut 6 bases from V and 2 bases from J, with 7 bases between. The CDR3 contains 12 residues. Here the CDR3 reads CASSYSNYGYTF. CDR3 in DNA: TGTGCCAGTAGCTACTCCAACTATGGCTACACCTTC.